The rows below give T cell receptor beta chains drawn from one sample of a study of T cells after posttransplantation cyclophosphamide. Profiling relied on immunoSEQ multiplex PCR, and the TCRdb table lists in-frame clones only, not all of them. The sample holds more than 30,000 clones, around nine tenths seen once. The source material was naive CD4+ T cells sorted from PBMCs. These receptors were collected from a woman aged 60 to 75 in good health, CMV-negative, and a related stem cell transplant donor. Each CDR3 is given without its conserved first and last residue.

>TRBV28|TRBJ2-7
ASSQDSAYEQY
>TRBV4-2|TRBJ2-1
ASSQHSGSSYNEQF
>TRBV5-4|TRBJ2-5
ASSKYRDQETQY
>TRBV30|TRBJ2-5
AWSVGSSGAQY
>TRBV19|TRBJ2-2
ATRAGGGRDGELF
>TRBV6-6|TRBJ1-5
ASSYSSQGRNQPQH
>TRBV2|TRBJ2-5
ASSDSQETQY
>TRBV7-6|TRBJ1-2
ASSPRTGRDGYT
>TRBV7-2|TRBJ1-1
ASSPGQPGGTEAF
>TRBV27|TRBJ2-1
ASSLNSAGHHNEQF
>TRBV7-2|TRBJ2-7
ASSLGGAGEIYEQY
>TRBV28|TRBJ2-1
ASKTGQAYNEQF
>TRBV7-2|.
ASSLAGTESSYEQY
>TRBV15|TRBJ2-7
ATSVGRDRDYEQY
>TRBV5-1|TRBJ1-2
ASSPGTGGGYT
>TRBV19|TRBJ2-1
ASRAGGLAGVVYNEQF
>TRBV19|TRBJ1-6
ASSPRDRVNSPLH
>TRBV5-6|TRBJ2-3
ASSLTSGGRTDTQY
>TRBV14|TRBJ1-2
ASSQRGSPNYGYT
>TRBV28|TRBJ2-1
ASSLIWRTSGGRVLGNEQF
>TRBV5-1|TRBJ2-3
ASSSTSGRDTQY
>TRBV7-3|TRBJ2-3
ASSIRTSGSTDTQY
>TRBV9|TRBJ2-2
ASSVVLASGELF
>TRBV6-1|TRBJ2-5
ASRERGVETQY
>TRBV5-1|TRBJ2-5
ASSPGLFEETQY
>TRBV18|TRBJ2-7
ASSPLRYEQY
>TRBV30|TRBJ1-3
AWSVRRSSGNTIY
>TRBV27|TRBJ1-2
ASSPSRQASNYGYT
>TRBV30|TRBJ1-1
AWARGNTEAF
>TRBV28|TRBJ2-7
ASSFRSYEQY
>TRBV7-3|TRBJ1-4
ASSLEGARGEKLF
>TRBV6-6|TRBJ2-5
ASSYSNSGAETQY